Presented here are 24 T cell receptor beta chains from one specimen sequenced in a study of blood T cell repertoires in COVID-19. The table came from immunoSEQ multiplex PCR; TCRdb's copy has only in-frame clones and leaves some out. This table holds about 190,000 clones, roughly 90% found once. The specimen was peripheral blood. The receptor source for this set is a woman in her thirties or forties who had recovered from COVID-19.

Comments on this clone: This specimen includes other DNA sequences encoding the same CDR3. The CDR3: CASSPGNEQFF. CDR3 sequence (DNA): TGTGCCAGCAGTCCCGGTAATGAGCAGTTCTTC. The rearrangement joins TRBV3-1 (or the pseudogene TRBV3-2) to TRBJ2-1; D is unresolved. V lost 6 bases to trimming and J lost 7 bases, with 7 bases between them. Germline CDR1 and CDR2: LGHDT and YNNKEL (reference sequence). The CDR3 is 11 amino acids.

This clone was seen a handful of times. The rearrangement uses TRBV27 and TRBJ1-2; TRBD1 matches 10 bases. After removal of 5 bases from V and 6 bases from J, the junction contained 9 bases not matched to a gene. The CDR3 covers 15 residues. Germline loops: CDR1 MNHEY, CDR2 SMNVEV (reference sequence). The CDR3 protein is CASSISPGQGHGYTF. DNA of the CDR3: TGTGCCAGCAGTATCTCACCGGGACAGGGGCATGGCTACACCTTC.

The rearrangement links TRBV29-1 to TRBJ1-1; TRBD1 matches at 7 bases. V lost 4 bases to trimming and J lost 3 bases; unmatched junction nucleotides: 8. CDR3 length: 14 residues. Germline loops: CDR1 SQVTM, CDR2 ANQGSEA. The CDR3 protein is CSVGTGVGHTEAFF. CDR3 DNA: TGCAGCGTTGGTACAGGGGTGGGTCACACTGAAGCTTTCTTT.

This clone has more than one count but fewer than ten. For the CDR3, the DNA is TGTGCCAGCAGTGGAGTCTCTGGGGCCAACGTCCTGACTTTC. It specifies CASSGVSGANVLTF. The J gene is TRBJ2-6, the V gene TRBV2; unclear D gene. The CDR3 has 14 amino acids. With 4 bases removed from V and 0 bases from J, the gap between germline ends came to 4 bases. Per the germline V gene, CDR1 is SNHLY and CDR2 is FYNNEI.

The genes are TRBV9 and TRBJ1-5; D not resolved. Germline lookup yields CDR1 SGDLS and CDR2 YYNGEE. This CDR3 has 14 residues. Trimming cost V 1 base and J 6 bases, with 11 bases left between them. CDR3 sequence reads: CASSVTPEGQPQHF. DNA of the CDR3: TGTGCCAGCAGCGTAACCCCTGAGGGTCAGCCCCAGCATTTT.

The chain is built from TRBV29-1 and TRBJ2-7; 7 positions match TRBD1. The trim removed 2 bases at V and 6 bases at J, leaving 16 bases unmatched. The germline CDR1 and CDR2 sequences are SQVTM and ANQGSEA. The CDR3 totals 16 residues. The CDR3 sequence is CSVEKSPSTGVSEQYF. CDR3 bases: TGCAGCGTTGAAAAGAGCCCCTCTACAGGGGTGTCCGAGCAGTACTTC.

The chain employs TRBV6-6 and TRBJ1-2; 8 nucleotides match TRBD1. Trimming took 5 bases from V and 7 from J; bases not matched to a gene: 9. This CDR3 region has 14 residues. Germline assignment: CDR1 MNHNY and CDR2 SVGAGI (reference sequence). The CDR3 here is CASSPRTGRSGYTF. In DNA form, the CDR3 reads TGTGCCAGCAGTCCCCGGACAGGGAGGTCTGGCTACACCTTC.

V usage is TRBV7-2 and J usage is TRBJ2-5, with TRBD2 matching 13 bases. Germline CDR1 and CDR2: SGHTA and FQGNSA. J gave up 1 base and V 5 bases, and 4 bases lay outside the gene matches. This CDR3 is built from 16 residues. CDR3 DNA sequence: TGTGCCAGCAGCCCCGGGACTAGCGGGGCCCAAGAGACCCAGTACTTC. It translates to CASSPGTSGAQETQYF.

The chain has TRBV3-1 (or the pseudogene TRBV3-2) and TRBJ1-3; no clear D. CDR3 length: 14 residues. Trimming pared 3 bases from V and 1 base from J, leaving 7 bases between. Per germline, CDR1 LGHDT and CDR2 YNNKEL (reference sequence). The CDR3 sequence is CASSQGGSGNTIYF. The CDR3 DNA is TGTGCCAGCAGCCAGGGAGGATCTGGAAACACCATATATTTT.

The rearrangement uses TRBV28 and TRBJ1-5, with D tentatively TRBD1 (6 bases). The germline CDR1 and CDR2 sequences are MDHEN and SYDVKM. The germline V and J ends were trimmed by 7 bases and 6 bases, with 16 bases remaining between them. The CDR3 length is 14 residues. The CDR3 DNA sequence: TGTGCCAGCACCGAAATCACAGGGAGTCAGCCCCAGCATTTT. Translating gives CASTEITGSQPQHF.

This clone has just one count. This chain connects TRBV10-3 to TRBJ1-3; D is unclear. Trimming shortened V by 0 bases and J by 0 bases, and 6 bases separated the two germline ends. The germline V gene encodes CDR1 ENHRY and CDR2 SYGVKD. The CDR3 covers 15 residues. For the CDR3, the DNA is TGTGCCATCAGTGAGTCGGAGGTCTCTGGAAACACCATATATTTT. This encodes CAISESEVSGNTIYF.

The genes are TRBV28 and TRBJ1-1, with D perhaps TRBD1 (6 bases). The CDR3 runs 15 residues. Trimming took off 2 bases at V and 6 bases at J, with 16 bases between the two ends. Germline V gene lookup returns CDR1 MDHEN and CDR2 SYDVKM. CDR3 loop: CASSLLGTIFAEAFF. CDR3 nucleotide sequence: TGTGCCAGCAGTTTACTCGGGACAATATTCGCTGAAGCTTTCTTT.

The CDR3 is CASSLGLREVGNEQFF. As DNA, the CDR3 is TGTGCCAGCAGCTTAGGATTGCGGGAGGTGGGGAATGAGCAGTTCTTC. The chain links TRBV7-6 to TRBJ2-1; 8 bases line up with TRBD2. Per the germline V gene, CDR1 is SGHVS and CDR2 is FNYEAQ. V trimming: 1 base; J trimming: 7 bases; junction bases outside the gene matches: 9. This CDR3 is built from 16 residues.

The chain carries TRBV20-1 and TRBJ1-2; TRBD1 is a possible D gene (6 bases). Germline V gene sequence: CDR1 DFQATT, CDR2 SNEGSKA (reference sequence). The CDR3 is 13 residues long. Trimming left V 3 bases short and J 7 bases short, with 15 bases between. DNA of the CDR3: TGCAGTGCTAGTCGTTCAGGGGAGACTGGCTACACCTTC. Protein sequence: CSASRSGETGYTF.

V usage is TRBV7-6 and J usage is TRBJ2-1; 8 positions agree with TRBD1. The J segment lost 3 bases and the V segment lost 1 base, leaving 2 bases of the junction unmatched. CDR3 length: 15 residues. Germline CDR1 is SGHVS and CDR2 is FNYEAQ. The CDR3 spells CASSLEGQGYNEQFF. The DNA of the CDR3 is TGTGCCAGCAGCTTAGAAGGACAGGGCTACAATGAGCAGTTCTTC.

The chain combines TRBV27 with TRBJ2-4; D remains unclear. The V gene lost 5 bases and the J gene lost 1 base, with 18 bases spanning the gap. This CDR3 is 17 amino acids long. Per germline, CDR1 MNHEY and CDR2 SMNVEV (reference sequence). DNA of the CDR3: TGTGCCAGCAGTCGCGCACACGCGGCGCTTGCCAAAAACATTCAGTACTTC. It is translated as CASSRAHAALAKNIQYF.

The J gene is TRBJ2-1, the V gene TRBV12-3 or TRBV12-4; maybe TRBD2 (6 bases). The CDR3 has 12 amino acids. The V and J ends lost 8 bases and 8 bases respectively, with 13 bases between them. CDR3 DNA sequence: TGTGCCAGCGGGCGGGAAGGGGATGAGCAGTTCTTC. This encodes CASGREGDEQFF.

This clone was seen only once. The rearrangement uses TRBV5-1 and TRBJ2-7, with 9 bases lining up with TRBD1. This CDR3 has 17 amino acids. Looked up from germline, CDR1 is SGHRS and CDR2 is YFSETQ. V gave up 0 bases and J gave up 4 bases; unmatched junction bases: 11. CDR3 sequence (DNA): TGCGCCAGCAGCTTGGTACAACAGGGGGCGATTGGGTACGAGCAGTACTTC. It specifies CASSLVQQGAIGYEQYF. The entire variable domain, with the rest obtained from reference TRBV5-1 and TRBJ2-7, is as follows: KAGVTQTPRYLIKTRGQQVTLSCSPISGHRSVSWYQQTPGQGLQFLFEYFSETQRNKGNFPGRFSGRQFSNSRSEMNVSTLELGDSALYLCASSLVQQGAIGYEQYFGPGTRLTVT.

V usage is TRBV24-1 and J usage is TRBJ2-5; 11 nucleotides align to TRBD1. CDR3 length equals 16 residues. Germline CDR1 reads KGHDR; CDR2 reads SFDVKD. The V and J ends lost 4 bases and 4 bases, in that order; junction bases with no gene match: 7. The CDR3 DNA reads as TGTGCCACCAGTGAGGCCCGGACAGGGGGCCTAGAGACCCAGTACTTC. Its protein product is CATSEARTGGLETQYF.

A single count supports this clone. The chain combines TRBV14 with TRBJ2-1, with 11 bases that match TRBD2. Germline assignment: CDR1 SGHDN and CDR2 FVKESK. J gave up 3 bases and V 6 bases, and 7 bases lay outside the gene matches. The CDR3 runs 16 residues. The DNA for the CDR3 is TGTGCCAGCAGTCAGGGACTAGCGGTGAACTACAATGAGCAGTTCTTC. Translating it yields CASSQGLAVNYNEQFF.

This clone was detected only a few times. The chain links TRBV9 to TRBJ1-3; the match to TRBD1 covers 10 bases. The trim removed 3 bases at V and 1 base at J, leaving 19 bases unmatched. Looked up from germline, CDR1 is SGDLS and CDR2 is YYNGEE. This CDR3 has 21 residues. CDR3 in amino acids: CASSDATLPGQGLVSGNTIYF. For the CDR3, the DNA is TGTGCCAGCAGCGATGCGACGCTACCGGGACAGGGGTTAGTGTCTGGAAACACCATATATTTT.

This clone has only a few counts. J is TRBJ1-5 and V is TRBV6-4; TRBD1 is a possible D gene (6 bases). Trimming stripped 7 bases from V and 7 bases from J, with 14 bases between. The germline V gene has CDR1 MRHNA and CDR2 SNTAGT. The CDR3 sequence is 13 residues long. The chain's CDR3 is CASITNRGQPQHF. In DNA, the CDR3 is TGTGCCAGCATCACCAATAGGGGGCAGCCCCAGCATTTT.

This clone was seen a few times. The sample carries other DNA sequences with the same CDR3. The chain has TRBV19 and TRBJ2-7; the match to TRBD1 covers 10 bases. Germline V gene data show CDR1 as LNHDA and CDR2 as SQIVND (reference sequence). CDR3 length: 14 residues. The V segment lost 3 bases and the J segment 3 bases; nucleotides outside the gene matches: 2. CDR3 region: CASSIGTGDYEQYF. CDR3 DNA: TGTGCCAGTAGTATCGGGACAGGGGACTACGAGCAGTACTTC.

The chain carries TRBV19 and TRBJ1-1; perhaps TRBD1 as D (6 bases). The CDR3 is made up of 14 amino acids. The V end lost 1 base, the J end lost 3 bases, and 9 bases lay between the germline ends. The germline CDR1 and CDR2 sequences are LNHDA and SQIVND (reference sequence). CDR3 residues: CASSIGAGDTEAFF. For the CDR3, the DNA is TGTGCCAGTAGTATAGGGGCAGGGGACACTGAAGCTTTCTTT. Drawing the rest from reference TRBV19 and TRBJ1-1, the complete variable domain is DGGITQSPKYLFRKEGQNVTLSCEQNLNHDAMYWYRQDPGQGLRLIYYSQIVNDFQKGDIAEGYSVSREKKESFPLTVTSAQKNPTAFYLCASSIGAGDTEAFFGQGTRLTVV.